This is a list of T cell receptor beta chains from one sample in a study of blood T cell repertoires in COVID-19. Profiling relied on immunoSEQ multiplex PCR, and the TCRdb table lists in-frame clones only, not all of them. The data hold roughly 200,000 clones, with 70% to 80% observed a single time. The sequencing sample was made of peripheral blood. The receptor set was obtained from a woman aged 40 to 50 with COVID-19, enrolled during active disease. The conserved cysteine and the conserved F or W are not part of the CDR3 here. A D gene is named only where the DNA matches it firmly.

V gene	D gene	J gene	CDR3 protein
TRBV5-4	.	TRBJ1-1	ASSLGQFTEAF
TRBV6-5	.	TRBJ2-3	ATLPRNTDTQY
TRBV28	TRBD1	TRBJ1-1	ASRGDRGRNTEAF
TRBV5-1	TRBD1	TRBJ2-5	ASSLRDRVYETQY
TRBV5-1	TRBD1	TRBJ2-3	ASSSTGPDTQY
TRBV7-9	.	TRBJ1-5	ASSLATDGQPQH
TRBV7-9	.	TRBJ1-5	ASSLMRGAGDQPQH
TRBV18	.	TRBJ2-2	ASSPGGNTGELF
TRBV27	.	TRBJ1-2	ASSNSENYGYT
TRBV13	.	TRBJ1-6	ASSLKGGVSSPLH
TRBV27	TRBD2	TRBJ2-2	ASTERGTGELF
TRBV19	.	TRBJ2-7	ATSGRDSIALKGEQY
TRBV10-1	.	TRBJ2-7	ASSEVYEKRDSYEQY
TRBV30	.	TRBJ1-5	AWAGNSNQPQH
TRBV5-1	TRBD1	TRBJ1-4	ASSRSGTGNEKLF
TRBV7-2	TRBD2	TRBJ2-5	ASSSGLAGGGGETQY
TRBV5-6	TRBD2	TRBJ2-4	ASSPIAGGPTLNIQY
TRBV3-1/TRBV3-2	.	TRBJ2-1	ASSQVLVGDNEQF
TRBV25-1	.	TRBJ1-2	ASSAISRDGYT
TRBV6-5	TRBD1	TRBJ1-2	ASSPSAGQGYGYT
TRBV7-2	.	TRBJ1-6	ASSLFLNSPLH